The 18 T cell receptor beta chains below all came from one sample that was sequenced in a study of sequential checkpoint blockade in melanoma. Data came from immunoSEQ multiplex PCR; TCRdb stores just in-frame clones and leaves some out. Of about 13,000 clones detected, approximately 72% appear once; the ten largest clones hold roughly a third. Documented treatment: randomized to nivolumab then ipilimumab (arm A) or the reverse (arm B). The source material was CD8+ T cells sorted from blood (inferred from file names), sampled from a patient given nivolumab and ipilimumab in sequence. Receptor source: a human donor with melanoma.

The chain is built from TRBV7-3 and TRBJ2-1, with 8 bases that match TRBD2. Trimming took 2 bases from V and 2 from J; bases not matched to a gene: 5. In germline, CDR1 is SGHTA, CDR2 FQGTGA. This CDR3 spans 16 amino acids. The DNA for the CDR3 is TGTGCCAGCAGCTTAGGGACTAGTTCGGCCTACAATGAGCAGTTCTTC. It codes for CASSLGTSSAYNEQFF.

The genes are TRBV6-1 and TRBJ2-7; TRBD1 aligns across 8 bases. V was clipped by 4 bases and J by 6 bases; unmatched bases: 8. The germline CDR1 and CDR2 sequences are MNHNS and SASEGT. The CDR3 contains 14 residues. CDR3 sequence: CASSGDRGLREQYF. The CDR3 bases are TGTGCCAGCAGTGGAGACAGGGGCCTCCGCGAGCAGTACTTC.

The rearrangement links TRBV9 to TRBJ2-1; 11 bases are a match to TRBD1. CDR3 length: 16 residues. V gave up 3 bases and J gave up 5 bases; unmatched junction bases: 7. Germline loops: CDR1 SGDLS, CDR2 YYNGEE. The CDR3 coding sequence is TGTGCCAGCAGCGCTAGCCGGGACAGGGGGGACAATGAGCAGTTCTTC. Protein: CASSASRDRGDNEQFF.

The chain uses TRBV9 and TRBJ2-5; D is possibly TRBD2 (5 bases). This CDR3 has 15 residues. V lost 0 bases and J 1 base, leaving 10 bases between the germline ends. Germline lookup yields CDR1 SGDLS and CDR2 YYNGEE. This chain's CDR3 is CASSVAGRPQETQYF. Written as DNA, the CDR3 is TGTGCCAGCAGCGTAGCGGGAAGGCCCCAAGAGACCCAGTACTTC.

The chain combines TRBV4-3 with TRBJ2-7; D might be TRBD1 (5 bases). The length of the CDR3 is 16 residues. V gave up 0 bases and J gave up 2 bases, with 14 bases separating them. Germline loops: CDR1 LGHNA, CDR2 YSLEER. CDR3 protein: CASSQDRWTSTYEQYF. CDR3 DNA sequence: TGCGCCAGCAGCCAAGATAGGTGGACATCAACCTACGAGCAGTACTTC.

This clone was seen a single time. The genes are TRBV7-3 and TRBJ2-5, with D possibly TRBD1 on 5 matching bases. V lost 5 bases, J lost 10 bases, and 11 bases lay in between. The CDR3 consists of 11 residues. Germline CDR1 is SGHTA and CDR2 is FQGTGA. The CDR3 protein is CASSEGHLQYF. DNA of the CDR3: TGTGCCAGCAGCGAAGGACACCTCCAGTACTTC.

This clone was observed a handful of times. The J gene is TRBJ2-7, the V gene TRBV2; the match to TRBD2 covers 8 bases. CDR3 length equals 14 residues. Germline trimming cut 5 bases from V and 6 bases from J; bases unmatched to any gene: 9. The germline gives CDR1 SNHLY, CDR2 FYNNEI. The CDR3 region is CASSFSGSAPEQYF. In nucleotides, the CDR3 is TGTGCCAGCAGTTTCAGCGGGAGTGCCCCCGAGCAGTACTTC.

The V call is TRBV9, the J call TRBJ2-1, with 11 positions matching TRBD1. The V gene end was trimmed by 4 bases and the J gene end by 5 bases; junction bases not matched to a gene: 5. CDR3 length: 15 amino acids. Per the germline V gene, CDR1 is SGDLS and CDR2 is YYNGEE. CDR3 amino acids: CASSWGQGGNNEQFF. CDR3 DNA sequence: TGTGCCAGCAGCTGGGGACAGGGGGGAAACAATGAGCAGTTCTTC.

The V call is TRBV11-3, the J call TRBJ2-7; TRBD1 matches at 12 bases. The germline V gene encodes CDR1 SGHNT and CDR2 YENEEA. The V segment lost 3 bases and the J segment 7 bases; nucleotides outside the gene matches: 4. This CDR3 region has 14 residues. Written as DNA, the CDR3 is TGTGCCAGCAGCTTCGGGACAGGGGGCTGGGAGCAGTACTTC. The encoded protein is CASSFGTGGWEQYF.

This sequence joins TRBV7-9 and TRBJ2-7, with 13 bases matching TRBD2. J gave up 2 bases and V 6 bases, and 4 bases lay outside the gene matches. Germline V lookup: CDR1 SEHNR, CDR2 FQNEAQ (reference sequence). The CDR3 loop spans 15 amino acids. The CDR3 is CASSSGTSGTYEQYF. CDR3 DNA: TGTGCCAGCAGTTCTGGGACTAGCGGGACCTACGAGCAGTACTTC.

The chain couples TRBV4-2 to TRBJ2-5; 9 bases line up with TRBD2. The CDR3 consists of 15 residues. CDR1 and CDR2 (germline): LGHNA, YNFKEQ. V gave up 0 bases and J gave up 1 base; unmatched junction bases: 0. The chain's CDR3 is CASSQERGGQETQYF. CDR3 nucleotides: TGTGCCAGCAGCCAAGAGCGGGGGGGCCAAGAGACCCAGTACTTC.

This clone was recorded a few times. This rearrangement joins TRBV10-3 to TRBJ1-2; D unresolved. Trimming removed 10 bases at V and 4 bases at J, with 13 bases between. Germline assignment: CDR1 ENHRY and CDR2 SYGVKD. The CDR3 is 12 amino acids. As DNA, the CDR3 is TGTGCCAGCACCGCCGGGATCTATGGCTACACCTTC. Residues: CASTAGIYGYTF.

The genes are TRBV30 and TRBJ2-7, with 7 bases that match TRBD1. With 3 bases clipped from V and 4 bases from J, the junction kept 9 bases outside the gene matches. Germline-derived CDR1 and CDR2 are GTSNPN and SVGIG (reference sequence). CDR3 length: 14 residues. CDR3 sequence (DNA): TGTGCCTGGAGACCAGGGACAGTGGAGTACGAGCAGTACTTC. As protein: CAWRPGTVEYEQYF.

The rearrangement uses TRBV15 and TRBJ2-4, with 7 positions matching TRBD1. CDR1 and CDR2 (germline): LNHNV, YYDKDF (reference sequence). The CDR3 runs to 14 residues. The trim removed 5 bases at V and 5 bases at J, leaving 6 bases unmatched. CDR3 amino acids: CATSSRDRQNIQYF. CDR3 bases: TGTGCCACCAGCTCCCGGGACAGACAAAACATTCAGTACTTC.

The chain combines TRBV7-3 with TRBJ2-1; 8 positions agree with TRBD2. The CDR3 runs 16 residues. With 5 bases clipped from V and 5 bases from J, the junction kept 11 bases outside the gene matches. From germline, CDR1 is SGHTA and CDR2 FQGTGA. CDR3 in amino acids: CASSPYGGGMNNEQFF. The CDR3, as DNA: TGTGCCAGCAGCCCCTACGGCGGGGGGATGAACAATGAGCAGTTCTTC.

The chain combines TRBV29-1 with TRBJ2-1; 16 bases line up with TRBD2. With V trimmed by 4 bases and J by 2 bases, 5 bases remained unmatched. This CDR3 has 17 amino acids. CDR1 and CDR2 (germline): SQVTM, ANQGSEA. This chain's CDR3 is CSVAGTSGGAAYNEQFF. CDR3 nucleotides: TGCAGCGTTGCCGGGACTAGCGGGGGGGCCGCCTACAATGAGCAGTTCTTC.

The V call is TRBV6-5, the J call TRBJ1-5; no clear D. The CDR3 is made up of 16 amino acids. Trimming pared 4 bases from V and 5 bases from J, leaving 18 bases between. In germline, CDR1 is MNHEY, CDR2 SVGAGI. The DNA for the CDR3 is TGTGCCAGCAGTTCTATGGTGGAGGGAGCGGATCAGCCCCAGCATTTT. Protein: CASSSMVEGADQPQHF.

The CDR3 DNA is TGTGCCAGCAGTGAAAGAGCGGGAAGCGAGCAGTACTTC. It yields the protein CASSERAGSEQYF. The chain employs TRBV25-1 and TRBJ2-7; 7 positions match TRBD2. CDR1 and CDR2 from the germline V gene are MGHDK and SYGVNS. J was trimmed by 6 bases and V by 2 bases; bases with no gene match: 4. The CDR3 contains 13 residues.